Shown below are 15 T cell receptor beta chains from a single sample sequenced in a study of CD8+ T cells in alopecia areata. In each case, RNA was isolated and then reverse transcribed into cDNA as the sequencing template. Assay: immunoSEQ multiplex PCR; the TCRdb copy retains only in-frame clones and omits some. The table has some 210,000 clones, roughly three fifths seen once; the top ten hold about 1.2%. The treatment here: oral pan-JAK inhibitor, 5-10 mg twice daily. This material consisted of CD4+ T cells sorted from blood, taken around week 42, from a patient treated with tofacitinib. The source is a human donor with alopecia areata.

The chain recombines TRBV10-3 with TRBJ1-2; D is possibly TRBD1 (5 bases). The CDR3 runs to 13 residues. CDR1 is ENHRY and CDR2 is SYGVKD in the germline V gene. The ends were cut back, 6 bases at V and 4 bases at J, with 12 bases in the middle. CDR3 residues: CAIRTDIGYGYTF. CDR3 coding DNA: TGTGCCATCAGAACGGACATTGGCTATGGCTACACCTTC.

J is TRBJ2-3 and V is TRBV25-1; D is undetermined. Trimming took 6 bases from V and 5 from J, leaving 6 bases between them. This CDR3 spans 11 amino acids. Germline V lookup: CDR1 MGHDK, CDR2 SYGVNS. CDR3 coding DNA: TGTGCCAGCAGATATGTAGATACGCAGTATTTT. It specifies CASRYVDTQYF.

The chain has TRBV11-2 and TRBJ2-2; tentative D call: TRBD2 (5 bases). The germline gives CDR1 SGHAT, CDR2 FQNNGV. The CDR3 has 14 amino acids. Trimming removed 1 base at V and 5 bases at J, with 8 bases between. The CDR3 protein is CASSLGERTGELFF. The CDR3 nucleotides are TGTGCCAGCAGCTTAGGGGAGCGGACCGGGGAGCTGTTTTTT.

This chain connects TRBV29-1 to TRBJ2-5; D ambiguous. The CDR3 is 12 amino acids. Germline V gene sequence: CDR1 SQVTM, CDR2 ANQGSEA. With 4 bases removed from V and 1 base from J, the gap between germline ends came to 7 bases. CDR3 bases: TGCAGCGTTGCCGAAACCCAAGAGACCCAGTACTTC. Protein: CSVAETQETQYF.

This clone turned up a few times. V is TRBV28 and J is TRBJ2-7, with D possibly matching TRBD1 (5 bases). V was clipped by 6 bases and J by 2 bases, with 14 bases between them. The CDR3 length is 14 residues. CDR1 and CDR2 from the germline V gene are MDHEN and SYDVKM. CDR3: CASSSDETAYEQYF. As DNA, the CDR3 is TGTGCCAGCAGCAGTGATGAGACAGCCTACGAGCAGTACTTC.

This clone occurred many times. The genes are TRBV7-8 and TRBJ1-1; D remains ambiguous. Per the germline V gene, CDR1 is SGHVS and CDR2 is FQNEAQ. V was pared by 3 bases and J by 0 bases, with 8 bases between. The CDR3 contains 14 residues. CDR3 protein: CASSLGNMNTEAFF. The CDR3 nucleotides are TGTGCCAGCAGCTTGGGGAATATGAACACTGAAGCTTTCTTT.

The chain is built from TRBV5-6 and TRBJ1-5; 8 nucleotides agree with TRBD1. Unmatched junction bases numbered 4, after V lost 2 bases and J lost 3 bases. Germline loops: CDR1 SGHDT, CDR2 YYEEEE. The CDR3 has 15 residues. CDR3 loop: CASSLGTGTNQPQHF. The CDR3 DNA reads TGTGCCAGCAGCTTAGGGACAGGTACCAATCAGCCCCAGCATTTT.

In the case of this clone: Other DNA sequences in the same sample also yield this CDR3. Written as DNA, the CDR3 is TGCAGCGTTGAAGCCGGGGCCAACGTCCTGACTTTC. Translation gives CSVEAGANVLTF. The V gene is TRBV29-1, the J gene TRBJ2-6; D gene ambiguous. Germline V CDR1 and CDR2: SQVTM, ANQGSEA. With 1 base removed from V and 4 bases from J, the gap between germline ends came to 2 bases. The CDR3 is 12 amino acids.

CDR3 loop: CAWSATRDSGANVLTF. As DNA, the CDR3 is TGTGCCTGGAGTGCCACCCGGGACTCTGGGGCCAACGTCCTGACTTTC. V and J are TRBV30 and TRBJ2-6, with D possibly being TRBD2 (5 bases). Germline V gene lookup returns CDR1 GTSNPN and CDR2 SVGIG (reference sequence). The CDR3 totals 16 residues. V lost 1 base, J lost 0 bases, and 10 bases lay in between.

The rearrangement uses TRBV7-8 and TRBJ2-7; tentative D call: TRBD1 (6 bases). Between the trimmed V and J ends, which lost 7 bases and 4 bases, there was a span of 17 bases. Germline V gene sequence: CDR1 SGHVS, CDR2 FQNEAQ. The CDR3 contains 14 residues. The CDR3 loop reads CASTPRWGLYEQYF. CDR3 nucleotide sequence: TGTGCCAGCACCCCCCGGTGGGGGCTGTACGAGCAGTACTTC.

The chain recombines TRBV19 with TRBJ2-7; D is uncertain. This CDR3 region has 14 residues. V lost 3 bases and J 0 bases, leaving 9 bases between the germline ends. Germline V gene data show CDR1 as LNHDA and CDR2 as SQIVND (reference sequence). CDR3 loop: CASSMGSNSYEQYF. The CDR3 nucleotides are TGTGCCAGTAGTATGGGCAGCAACTCCTACGAGCAGTACTTC.

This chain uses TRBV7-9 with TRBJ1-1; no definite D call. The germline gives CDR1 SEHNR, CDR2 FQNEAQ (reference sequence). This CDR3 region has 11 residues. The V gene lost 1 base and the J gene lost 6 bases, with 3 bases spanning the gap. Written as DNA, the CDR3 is TGTGCCAGCAGCTTAGAGCCTGAAGCTTTCTTT. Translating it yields CASSLEPEAFF. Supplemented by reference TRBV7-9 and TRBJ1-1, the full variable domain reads DTGVSQNPRHKITKRGQNVTFRCDPISEHNRLYWYRQTLGQGPEFLTYFQNEAQLEKSRLLSDRFSAERPKGSFSTLEIQRTEQGDSAMYLCASSLEPEAFFGQGTRLTVV.

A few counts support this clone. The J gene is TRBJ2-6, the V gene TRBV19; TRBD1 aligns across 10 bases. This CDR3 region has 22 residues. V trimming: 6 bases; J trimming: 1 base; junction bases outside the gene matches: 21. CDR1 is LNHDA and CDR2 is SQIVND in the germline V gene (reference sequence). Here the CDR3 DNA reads TGTGCCAGTAGATTGGGTCGGGACAGGGGTGGAAACAATACTTCTGGGGCCAACGTCCTGACTTTC. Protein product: CASRLGRDRGGNNTSGANVLTF.

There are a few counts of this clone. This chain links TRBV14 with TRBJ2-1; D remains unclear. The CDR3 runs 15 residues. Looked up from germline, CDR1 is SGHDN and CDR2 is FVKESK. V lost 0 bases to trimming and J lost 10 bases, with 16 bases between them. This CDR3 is CASSQDPPRLGEQFF. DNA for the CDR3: TGTGCCAGCAGCCAAGATCCCCCGAGGCTTGGAGAGCAGTTCTTC.

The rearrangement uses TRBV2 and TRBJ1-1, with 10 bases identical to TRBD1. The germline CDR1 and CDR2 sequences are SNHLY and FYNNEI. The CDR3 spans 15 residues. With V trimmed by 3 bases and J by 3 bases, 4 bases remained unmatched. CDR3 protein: CASSEDRGSYTEAFF. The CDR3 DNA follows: TGTGCCAGCAGTGAGGACAGGGGGAGCTACACTGAAGCTTTCTTT.